This T cell receptor beta chain is drawn from a study of T-cell reconstitution after alpha-beta-depleted transplantation in children. As it was prepared, the TCRbeta library received unique molecular identifiers. One entry per CDR3 protein, called by TCRdb with MiXCR from the PCR reads. The sample includes about 490,000 distinct CDR3 sequences, over 9.5% of them seen just once. This clonotype was seen ten or more times. Its antigen is currently unknown. Germline V gives CDR1 DFQATT, CDR2 SNEGSKA (reference sequence). V lost 1 base, J lost 0 bases, and 10 bases lay in between. This CDR3 is 15 amino acids long. The study's findings and limits: Surviving recipient T cells and thymic progenitors underlay high day-60 TCRbeta diversity in some patients.

The chain links TRBV20-1 to TRBJ1-3; D remains unclear. The receptor's source is a child aged 2-15 years with inherited bone marrow failure, due to receive a stem cell transplant. The input for sequencing was PBMCs, taken before TCRalphabeta/CD19-depleted stem cell transplant. The CDR3 bases are TGCAGTGCTAGAGTCGGCCGCGCCTCTGGAAACACCATATATTTT. Protein: CSARVGRASGNTIYF.